The clone carrying this T cell receptor beta chain has just one count. In Seattle, patients joined the study during active infection and were tracked longitudinally. This sample was included in a study of blood T cell repertoires in COVID-19. In the study overall: Acute-phase and convalescent COVID-19 samples originated in the United States, Italy and Spain.

Per the original methods: Amplifying reference gene primers gave estimates of nucleated cell counts. The repertoire was sequenced with immunoSEQ multiplex PCR; TCRdb's copy has only in-frame clones and lacks some. The DNA was the basis for D and trimming; V, J and clone size are from that table. The sample holds a few hundred thousand clones, about 91% seen once. Germline-derived CDR1 and CDR2 are SGHRS and YFSETQ. The CDR3 is 13 residues long. The J segment lost 0 bases and the V segment lost 5 bases, leaving 2 bases of the junction unmatched. The rearrangement joins TRBV5-1 to TRBJ2-7, with 7 bases that match TRBD1. The clonotype was recovered from a woman in her twenties or thirties with COVID-19, enrolled during active disease. The sequenced material came from peripheral blood. The CDR3 region is CASSTGDSYEQYF. CDR3 bases: TGCGCCAGCAGTACAGGGGACTCCTACGAGCAGTACTTC.